This TCR beta chain was recovered during a study of prognosis after radiotherapy for stage I lung cancer. Study-level background: Newly diagnosed primary stage I lung tumors were found in roughly 15 patients, while oligometastatic NSCLC after surgical resection of the primary tumor was found in roughly five. General study points: Shannon entropy after stereotactic body radiation therapy was lower in patients who developed distant metastases.

Genomic DNA served as the source from which two-round multiplex PCR generated TCR beta CDR3 amplicons. Amplification during the initial PCR round employed primers specific to each TRBV and TRBJ gene. TCRdb fed the multiplex PCR reads into MiXCR, producing one record per CDR3 protein. The table has fewer than 25,000 distinct CDR3 sequences, about 37% seen once; the top ten hold approximately 50%. About this clonotype itself: The antigen is unknown.

Germline CDR1 reads MNHNS; CDR2 reads SASEGT. The CDR3 totals 15 residues. V was pared by 5 bases and J by 1 base, with 11 bases between. Peripheral blood was collected in volumes of approximately 6 milliliters at each of two time points. This specimen consisted of PBMCs, obtained before or after stereotactic body radiation therapy (not recorded which). The chain carries TRBV6-1 and TRBJ2-2; the D is unclear. This receptor was identified in a donor of 50 years or more with non-small cell lung cancer. The CDR3 reads CASSTGRLNTGELFF. The CDR3, as DNA: TGTGCCAGCAGTACGGGCAGGTTGAACACCGGGGAGCTGTTTTTT.